Below, 29 T cell receptor beta chains from the same sample are listed, as sequenced in a study of cytomegalovirus exposure and HLA in healthy donors. A multiplex PCR was run with 60 Vbeta primers and 13 Jbeta primers. Clones were read by immunoSEQ multiplex PCR, and TCRdb kept only the in-frame ones, dropping some. The sample consists of roughly 100,000 clones, around 70% of them appearing once. Specimen: PBMCs. The receptors derive from a young man in good health and CMV-seronegative.

CDR3 sequence reads: CSVVEYQETQYF. In DNA, the CDR3 is TGCAGCGTTGTTGAGTACCAAGAGACCCAGTACTTC. V gene TRBV29-1 combines with J gene TRBJ2-5; D is undetermined. V was trimmed by 4 bases and J by 0 bases, leaving 6 bases between them. The CDR3 extends over 12 amino acids. The germline V gene has CDR1 SQVTM and CDR2 ANQGSEA. Using reference TRBV29-1 and TRBJ2-5 for the parts outside the CDR3, the full variable domain is SAVISQKPSRDICQRGTSLTIQCQVDSQVTMMFWYRQQPGQSLTLIATANQGSEATYESGFVIDKFPISRPNLTFSTLTVSNMSPEDSSIYLCSVVEYQETQYFGPGTRLLVL.

The chain has TRBV7-9 and TRBJ1-5, with a weak D call TRBD1 (6 bases). There are 15 residues in the CDR3. Germline V gene sequence: CDR1 SEHNR, CDR2 FQNEAQ (reference sequence). V lost 0 bases and J 3 bases, leaving 9 bases between the germline ends. The CDR3 bases are TGTGCCAGCAGCTTAGCTCCAGGGGTCAATCAGCCCCAGCATTTT. This translates into CASSLAPGVNQPQHF. The full variable domain, its missing parts supplied by reference TRBV7-9 and TRBJ1-5, is DTGVSQNPRHKITKRGQNVTFRCDPISEHNRLYWYRQTLGQGPEFLTYFQNEAQLEKSRLLSDRFSAERPKGSFSTLEIQRTEQGDSAMYLCASSLAPGVNQPQHFGDGTRLSIL.

V usage is TRBV19 and J usage is TRBJ2-7; 10 bases match TRBD2. Germline loops: CDR1 LNHDA, CDR2 SQIVND (reference sequence). The CDR3 is 15 residues long. V lost 3 bases and J lost 5; bases outside the gene matches: 7. The CDR3 nucleotides read TGTGCCAGTAGTATTTCTAGCGGGAGTATCAACGAGCAGTACTTC. Translation gives CASSISSGSINEQYF.

This clone was counted only a few times. The CDR3 loop reads CASSQDSRGLLVTQYF. The CDR3 DNA reads as TGCGCCAGCAGCCAAGATTCTCGGGGGTTGCTTGTGACCCAGTACTTC. The chain carries TRBV4-1 and TRBJ2-5, with D perhaps TRBD2 (6 bases). Germline V gene sequence: CDR1 MGHRA, CDR2 YSYEKL. Trimming took off 0 bases at V and 7 bases at J, with 18 bases between the two ends. The CDR3 length is 16 residues.

There are a few counts of this clone. V is TRBV11-1 and J is TRBJ2-5; D is perhaps TRBD1 (5 bases). The V gene's germline CDR1 is SGHAT and CDR2 FQDESV (reference sequence). The CDR3 is made up of 13 amino acids. V lost 4 bases and J 4 bases, leaving 10 bases between the germline ends. The CDR3 reads CASSYQGGETQYF. The DNA for the CDR3 is TGTGCCAGCAGCTATCAGGGCGGAGAGACCCAGTACTTC.

The chain couples TRBV18 to TRBJ2-5; a weak D match, TRBD2 (5 bases). CDR1 is KGHSH and CDR2 is LQKENI in the germline V gene. This CDR3 region has 13 residues. Trimming left V 3 bases short and J 3 bases short, with 8 bases between. Written as DNA, the CDR3 is TGTGCCAGCTCACCCCCCGGGGAAGAGACCCAGTACTTC. Amino acid sequence: CASSPPGEETQYF.

The rearrangement joins TRBV15 to TRBJ2-5; D perhaps matches TRBD2 (6 bases). Deletions cut 3 bases from V and 7 bases from J, with 12 bases between. The CDR3 extends over 13 amino acids. The V gene's germline CDR1 is LNHNV and CDR2 YYDKDF (reference sequence). CDR3 sequence: CATSRAGSGTQYF. The CDR3, as DNA: TGTGCCACCAGCAGGGCGGGGTCCGGGACCCAGTACTTC.

This clone showed up just a few times. The rearrangement joins TRBV9 to TRBJ2-1; 12 bases are a match to TRBD2. The CDR3 covers 15 residues. CDR1 is SGDLS, CDR2 YYNGEE, per germline. The J segment lost 5 bases and the V segment lost 5 bases, leaving 5 bases of the junction unmatched. CDR3 loop: CASSTLAGGDNEQFF. The DNA of the CDR3 is TGTGCCAGCAGTACCCTAGCGGGAGGGGACAATGAGCAGTTCTTC. Combining the CDR3 with reference TRBV9 and TRBJ2-1 gives the whole variable domain DSGVTQTPKHLITATGQRVTLRCSPRSGDLSVYWYQQSLDQGLQFLIQYYNGEERAKGNILERFSAQQFPDLHSELNLSSLELGDSALYFCASSTLAGGDNEQFFGPGTRLTVL.

The rearrangement uses TRBV25-1 and TRBJ1-6, with D unclear. Germline-derived CDR1 and CDR2 are MGHDK and SYGVNS. Trimming cost V 1 base and J 11 bases, with 24 bases left between them. This CDR3 region has 18 residues. The CDR3 here is CASSESFRGEGISAPLHF. In DNA, the CDR3 is TGTGCCAGCAGTGAATCCTTCAGAGGAGAGGGTATTTCTGCACCCCTCCACTTT. Filled out from reference TRBV25-1 and TRBJ1-6, the complete variable domain reads EADIYQTPRYLVIGTGKKITLECSQTMGHDKMYWYQQDPGMELHLIHYSYGVNSTEKGDLSSESTVSRIRTEHFPLTLESARPSHTSQYLCASSESFRGEGISAPLHFGNGTRLTVT.

V gene TRBV29-1 combines with J gene TRBJ1-4; 7 bases agree with TRBD1. This CDR3 has 11 amino acids. Germline assignment: CDR1 SQVTM and CDR2 ANQGSEA. V dropped 4 bases and J dropped 7; count of bases not matched to a gene: 0. In DNA, the CDR3 is TGCAGCGTTGGACAGGGTGAAAAACTGTTTTTT. Translated: CSVGQGEKLFF.

The CDR3 loop reads CASSYRGIGTDTQYF. The CDR3 DNA sequence: TGTGCCAGTAGCTATAGAGGGATCGGTACAGATACGCAGTATTTT. The chain recombines TRBV19 with TRBJ2-3, with D possibly being TRBD2 (5 bases). V lost 6 bases and J 3 bases, leaving 16 bases between the germline ends. CDR3 length: 15 residues. The V gene's germline CDR1 is LNHDA and CDR2 SQIVND (reference sequence).

The sample holds one count of this clone. The chain couples TRBV15 to TRBJ1-2, with 12 bases matching TRBD1. The CDR3 covers 15 residues. V trimming: 5 bases; J trimming: 6 bases; junction bases outside the gene matches: 7. Per the germline V gene, CDR1 is LNHNV and CDR2 is YYDKDF (reference sequence). In nucleotides, the CDR3 is TGTGCCACCAGCTCTAGTGGGACAGGGGGCGATGGCTACACCTTC. It is translated as CATSSSGTGGDGYTF. The whole variable domain, remainder taken from reference TRBV15 and TRBJ1-2, is DAMVIQNPRYQVTQFGKPVTLSCSQTLNHNVMYWYQQKSSQAPKLLFHYYDKDFNNEADTPDNFQSRRPNTSFCFLDIRSPGLGDTAMYLCATSSSGTGGDGYTFGSGTRLTVV.

The rearrangement links TRBV9 to TRBJ2-7; 12 nucleotides align to TRBD2. Trimming at V came to 4 bases and at J to 5 bases, leaving 7 bases not matched to a gene. Germline V gene data show CDR1 as SGDLS and CDR2 as YYNGEE. This CDR3 is 15 amino acids long. In nucleotides, the CDR3 is TGTGCCAGCAGCCCCTCTCTAGCGGGAGGGCACGAGCAGTACTTC. Translated: CASSPSLAGGHEQYF.

This clone was detected a few times. The genes are TRBV7-9 and TRBJ1-2, with D possibly matching TRBD1 (5 bases). Germline V CDR1 and CDR2: SEHNR, FQNEAQ (reference sequence). The CDR3 is made up of 14 amino acids. Deletions cut 4 bases from V and 4 bases from J, with 13 bases between. CDR3 in DNA: TGTGCCAGCAGCTCCGGTAAAGGGGTCTATGGCTACACCTTC. Protein sequence: CASSSGKGVYGYTF.

This rearrangement joins TRBV30 to TRBJ1-2; D unclear. V was cut by 3 bases and J by 8 bases, with 16 bases left in between. This CDR3 spans 13 amino acids. Per the germline V gene, CDR1 is GTSNPN and CDR2 is SVGIG (reference sequence). CDR3 sequence: CAWSGGPGGGYTF. The CDR3 nucleotides read TGTGCCTGGAGCGGTGGTCCTGGCGGGGGCTACACCTTC.

V gene TRBV11-2 combines with J gene TRBJ2-4; perhaps TRBD1 as D (6 bases). CDR1 SGHAT and CDR2 FQNNGV come from the germline V gene. V was trimmed by 5 bases and J by 8 bases, leaving 22 bases between them. The CDR3 length is 16 residues. The CDR3 loop reads CASSLWTDRLGDIQYF. The DNA for the CDR3 is TGTGCCAGCAGCCTCTGGACAGACCGACTGGGGGACATTCAGTACTTC.

The chain couples TRBV2 to TRBJ2-5, with 11 bases identical to TRBD1. Per germline, CDR1 SNHLY and CDR2 FYNNEI. The CDR3 is 14 amino acids. Losses at the gene ends were 7 bases for V and 5 bases for J; bases not matched to a gene: 6. The CDR3 nucleotides read TGTGCCAGCACTGGGACAGGGGGAGTTGAGACCCAGTACTTC. Protein: CASTGTGGVETQYF.

J is TRBJ2-7 and V is TRBV27; 9 bases fit TRBD1. V shed 2 bases, J shed 6 bases, and the junction held 5 bases outside the gene matches. This CDR3 has 14 residues. Germline CDR1 reads MNHEY; CDR2 reads SMNVEV (reference sequence). The CDR3: CASSLPGQGGEQYF. The DNA for the CDR3 is TGTGCCAGCAGTTTACCGGGACAGGGAGGCGAGCAGTACTTC.

The chain joins TRBV11-2 to TRBJ2-1; TRBD2 aligns across 14 bases. The CDR3 has 17 amino acids. The junction had 7 bases not matched to a gene; V was cut back by 1 base and J by 8 bases. Germline CDR1 is SGHAT and CDR2 is FQNNGV. The CDR3 coding sequence is TGTGCCAGCAGCTTAGGAGGGACTAGCGGGAGTGCAGATGAGCAGTTCTTC. Its translation is CASSLGGTSGSADEQFF.

This chain uses TRBV6-1 with TRBJ1-2; D gene ambiguous. Germline values: CDR1 MNHNS, CDR2 SASEGT. This CDR3 spans 13 amino acids. Trimming left V 3 bases short and J 8 bases short, with 13 bases between. The CDR3 loop is CASSEREGGGYTF. The CDR3 DNA is TGTGCCAGCAGTGAGAGGGAGGGAGGCGGCTACACCTTC.

This clone has more than one count but fewer than ten. J is TRBJ2-1 and V is TRBV10-3, with 10 bases that match TRBD2. Trimming at V came to 4 bases and at J to 2 bases, leaving 8 bases not matched to a gene. Looked up from germline, CDR1 is ENHRY and CDR2 is SYGVKD. CDR3 length: 17 residues. CDR3 bases: TGTGCCATCAGTGGCCCCCTGCTAGCGGGAGCCTACAATGAGCAGTTCTTC. This sequence encodes CAISGPLLAGAYNEQFF.

The genes are TRBV7-2 and TRBJ2-3; possible D gene TRBD2, 5 bases. CDR1 SGHTA and CDR2 FQGNSA come from the germline V gene. The CDR3 sequence is 15 residues long. V was clipped by 5 bases and J by 3 bases, with 15 bases between them. CDR3 loop: CASSTQGRGTDTQYF. CDR3 coding DNA: TGTGCCAGCAGCACCCAAGGACGAGGGACAGATACGCAGTATTTT.

This clone was seen a few times. The chain is built from TRBV4-1 and TRBJ2-7; 9 bases map to TRBD1. CDR3 size: 17 residues. The V gene end was trimmed by 4 bases and the J gene end by 3 bases; junction bases not matched to a gene: 13. The germline CDR1 and CDR2 sequences are MGHRA and YSYEKL. In nucleotides, the CDR3 is TGCGCCAGCAGCCCCTCATTAAGAACAGGGGGCATCTACGAGCAGTACTTC. Translating gives CASSPSLRTGGIYEQYF.

This sequence joins TRBV6-5 and TRBJ2-3, with D possibly matching TRBD1 (6 bases). The length of the CDR3 is 12 residues. V was trimmed by 5 bases and J by 3 bases, leaving 6 bases between them. Germline CDR1 is MNHEY and CDR2 is SVGAGI. CDR3 sequence reads: CASSQGTDTQYF. The CDR3 region has the DNA TGTGCCAGCAGTCAGGGGACAGATACGCAGTATTTT.

V usage is TRBV7-6 and J usage is TRBJ2-3; 8 nucleotides line up with TRBD2. Germline V gene data show CDR1 as SGHVS and CDR2 as FNYEAQ. The CDR3 is made up of 16 amino acids. The V and J ends lost 2 bases and 2 bases, in that order; junction bases with no gene match: 6. The CDR3 reads CASSLTLAGYTDTQYF. The CDR3 region has the DNA TGTGCCAGCAGCTTAACTTTAGCGGGATACACAGATACGCAGTATTTT.

V usage is TRBV19 and J usage is TRBJ1-6; D remains unclear. Trimming cost V 1 base and J 5 bases, with 12 bases left between them. This CDR3 is built from 16 residues. The germline CDR1 and CDR2 sequences are LNHDA and SQIVND (reference sequence). CDR3 sequence (DNA): TGTGCCAGTAGTATAGCCCAGGTCGAAGATAATTCACCCCTCCACTTT. Translated, it gives CASSIAQVEDNSPLHF. Combining the CDR3 with reference TRBV19 and TRBJ1-6 gives the whole variable domain DGGITQSPKYLFRKEGQNVTLSCEQNLNHDAMYWYRQDPGQGLRLIYYSQIVNDFQKGDIAEGYSVSREKKESFPLTVTSAQKNPTAFYLCASSIAQVEDNSPLHFGNGTRLTVT.

V is TRBV21-1 and J is TRBJ2-1; the tabulated D call, TRBD2, remains unverified against the DNA. TRBV21-1 constitutes a pseudogene. The CDR3 has 14 residues. The CDR3, as DNA: TGTGCCAGCAGCAAAGGGGGGGGTTACAATGAGCAGTTCTTC. The encoded protein is CASSKGGGYNEQFF.

The V call is TRBV19, the J call TRBJ2-5; 7 bases align to TRBD2. The J segment lost 4 bases and the V segment lost 7 bases, leaving 12 bases of the junction unmatched. CDR1 and CDR2 (germline): LNHDA, SQIVND (reference sequence). CDR3 length: 15 amino acids. CDR3 nucleotide sequence: TGTGCCAGTACCATCACCGGGAGGCGATCAGAGACCCAGTACTTC. The encoded protein is CASTITGRRSETQYF.

The chain links TRBV28 to TRBJ2-1; 7 bases are shared with TRBD2. The CDR3 runs 14 residues. The germline CDR1 and CDR2 sequences are MDHEN and SYDVKM. V lost 6 bases to trimming and J lost 6 bases; unmatched junction nucleotides: 8. The CDR3 reads CASRLGGSLNEQFF. The CDR3 region has the DNA TGTGCCAGCAGGCTCGGCGGGAGCCTCAATGAGCAGTTCTTC.